The entry below describes one TCR beta chain. The ends were cut back, 2 bases at V and 5 bases at J, with 15 bases in the middle. This CDR3 is built from 15 residues. Germline-derived CDR1 and CDR2 are MNHEY and SVGAGI. The entry originates in a study of blood T cell repertoires in COVID-19. Study at large: The United States, Italy and Spain were the sources of the acute and convalescent COVID-19 samples. The analysed material was cDNA or gDNA that came from T cells, B-cell-depleted T cells, or PBMCs.

Profiling relied on immunoSEQ multiplex PCR, and the TCRdb table lists in-frame clones only, not all of them. The sample has 150,000 to 200,000 clones, about four fifths seen once. The Seattle patients, enrolled during active infection, were followed longitudinally. The sequenced sample consisted of peripheral blood. This TCR came from a woman in her forties with COVID-19, enrolled during active disease. The V gene is TRBV6-5, the J gene TRBJ1-1; possible D gene TRBD1, 5 bases. The CDR3 coding sequence is TGTGCCAGCAGTTACCCCGGGGGAGGTCGGACTGAAGCTTTCTTT. It yields the protein CASSYPGGGRTEAFF.